One and the same sample provided the 27 T cell receptor beta chains below, sequenced in a study of T cell responses to AZD1222 COVID-19 vaccine. Only in-frame clones appear in the TCRdb table, and some are missing; sequencing was by immunoSEQ multiplex PCR. Of 180,000 or so clones in the sample, around 92% were seen once. The sequencing here drew on peripheral blood, taken 28 days after the second AZD1222 dose. The receptors derive from an adult who received the AZD1222 COVID-19 vaccine.

This chain links TRBV5-1 with TRBJ1-2; TRBD1 agrees at 7 bases. CDR1 and CDR2 from the germline V gene are SGHRS and YFSETQ. The CDR3 covers 13 residues. The V segment lost 4 bases and the J segment 2 bases; nucleotides outside the gene matches: 2. The CDR3 region has the DNA TGCGCCAGCAGCCCGGGACAGAACTATGGCTACACCTTC. Translating gives CASSPGQNYGYTF.

This clone showed up just once. The chain joins TRBV24-1 to TRBJ2-1; D may be TRBD2 (6 bases). Between the trimmed V and J ends, which lost 5 bases and 3 bases, there was a span of 16 bases. There are 16 residues in the CDR3. Germline lookup yields CDR1 KGHDR and CDR2 SFDVKD. In DNA form, the CDR3 reads TGTGCCACCAGTGGGTCGGGACTTCTCTTCTACAATGAGCAGTTCTTC. It yields the protein CATSGSGLLFYNEQFF.

In the case of this clone: Other nucleotide sequences from this sample produce the same CDR3. J is TRBJ2-2 and V is TRBV5-1; maybe TRBD2 (7 bases). With 7 bases removed from V and 6 bases from J, the gap between germline ends came to 19 bases. The germline CDR1 and CDR2 sequences are SGHRS and YFSETQ. This CDR3 region has 15 residues. CDR3 coding DNA: TGCGCCAGCCGCCGTGAGGGGGGGAGCGCCGGGGAGCTGTTTTTT. Its protein is CASRREGGSAGELFF.

This clone was seen many times. V usage is TRBV4-2 and J usage is TRBJ2-2; a weak D match, TRBD2 (6 bases). Trimming removed 5 bases from V and 1 base from J, with 11 bases in between. CDR1 is LGHNA, CDR2 YNFKEQ, per germline. This CDR3 contains 15 residues. The CDR3 is CASSYTGENTGELFF. CDR3 nucleotide sequence: TGTGCCAGCAGCTACACGGGGGAGAACACCGGGGAGCTGTTTTTT.

DNA for the CDR3: TGTGCCAGCAGGATTCGGCCCCCGCAACATAATTCACCCCTCCACTTT. Amino acid sequence: CASRIRPPQHNSPLHF. The chain joins TRBV21-1 to TRBJ1-6. TRBV21-1 is shown as a pseudogene. The CDR3 sequence is 16 residues long.

This chain links TRBV5-1 with TRBJ2-6, with D unresolved. Trimming pared 0 bases from V and 6 bases from J, leaving 7 bases between. The CDR3 extends over 14 amino acids. CDR1 SGHRS and CDR2 YFSETQ come from the germline V gene. CDR3 nucleotide sequence: TGCGCCAGCAGCTTGGGTGAGTTGGCCAACGTCCTGACTTTC. Translation gives CASSLGELANVLTF.

CDR3 bases: TGTGCCATCAGTGAGGCAGATACGCAGTATTTT. This translates into CAISEADTQYF. The chain combines TRBV10-3 with TRBJ2-3, with D unresolved. Germline lookup yields CDR1 ENHRY and CDR2 SYGVKD. Trimming cost V 2 bases and J 4 bases, with 1 base left between them. The CDR3 is 11 amino acids.

The J gene is TRBJ2-1, the V gene TRBV20-1; a weak D match, TRBD2 (6 bases). CDR3 length: 14 residues. The V and J ends lost 3 bases and 4 bases respectively, with 13 bases between them. Per the germline V gene, CDR1 is DFQATT and CDR2 is SNEGSKA (reference sequence). The CDR3: CSASRRDAYNEQFF. The CDR3 DNA sequence: TGCAGTGCTAGTAGGAGGGACGCATACAATGAGCAGTTCTTC.

For this clone: One end of the junction varies from germline; a read error may be responsible. This CDR3 is CASRIGAGKYYNEQFF. The CDR3 nucleotides read TGTGCCAGTAGAATAGGTGCGGGGAAATATTACAATGAGCAGTTCTTC. The chain combines TRBV19 with TRBJ2-1; the D gene is possibly TRBD2 (6 bases). CDR1 and CDR2 from the germline V gene are LNHDA and SQIVND (reference sequence). The CDR3 has 16 amino acids.

The CDR3: CASSLGGGPNTEAFF. The CDR3 DNA sequence: TGTGCCAGCAGCTTAGGTGGGGGCCCCAACACTGAAGCTTTCTTT. The J gene is TRBJ1-1, the V gene TRBV11-2, with D perhaps matching TRBD1 (6 bases). Germline V lookup: CDR1 SGHAT, CDR2 FQNNGV. CDR3 length: 15 residues. Trimming shortened V by 1 base and J by 2 bases, and 11 bases separated the two germline ends.

This clone was observed a few times. The V and J genes are TRBV19 and TRBJ1-2; D uncertain. The ends were cut back, 5 bases at V and 2 bases at J, with 12 bases in the middle. This CDR3 is 14 amino acids long. Looked up from germline, CDR1 is LNHDA and CDR2 is SQIVND (reference sequence). The CDR3 loop reads CASSRPPENYGYTF. DNA for the CDR3: TGTGCCAGTAGTCGACCGCCTGAGAACTATGGCTACACCTTC.

J is TRBJ2-3 and V is TRBV29-1, with D unresolved. Trimming took 4 bases from V and 2 from J, leaving 7 bases between them. Germline V gene sequence: CDR1 SQVTM, CDR2 ANQGSEA. The CDR3 sequence is 12 residues long. The chain's CDR3 is CSVVTATDTQYF. In nucleotides, the CDR3 is TGCAGCGTTGTTACAGCCACAGATACGCAGTATTTT.

The chain combines TRBV5-5 with TRBJ2-5; 12 bases map to TRBD1. The junction had 11 bases not matched to a gene; V was cut back by 3 bases and J by 5 bases. This CDR3 has 17 residues. Germline CDR1 SGHKS, CDR2 YYEKEE (reference sequence). CDR3 sequence reads: CASSSAAGTGGGETQYF. DNA for the CDR3: TGTGCCAGCAGCTCAGCAGCCGGGACAGGGGGCGGGGAGACCCAGTACTTC.

CDR3: CASTAGLEQYF. In nucleotides, the CDR3 is TGTGCCAGCACCGCCGGCCTCGAGCAGTACTTC. J is TRBJ2-7 and V is TRBV5-4, with D uncertain. CDR1 and CDR2 (germline): SGHNT, YYREEE (reference sequence). Trimming took 6 bases from V and 6 from J, leaving 10 bases between them. The CDR3 extends over 11 amino acids.

Worth noting for this clone: The junction departs from germline at one end; a sequencing error may be responsible. The J gene is TRBJ1-1, the V gene TRBV7-2, with no clear D. Germline V gives CDR1 SGHTA, CDR2 FQGNSA. The CDR3 contains 15 residues. CDR3 sequence: CASSFLGSGNTGAFF. In nucleotides, the CDR3 is TGTGCCAGCAGCTTCCTGGGTTCGGGTAACACTGGAGCTTTCTTT.

The chain combines TRBV11-3 with TRBJ2-3; D gene uncertain. The V and J ends lost 3 bases and 4 bases respectively, with 11 bases between them. Germline CDR1 reads SGHNT; CDR2 reads YENEEA. The CDR3 loop spans 14 amino acids. CDR3: CASSLGSFPDTQYF. In DNA form, the CDR3 reads TGTGCCAGCAGCTTGGGCTCCTTCCCAGATACGCAGTATTTT.

The chain recombines TRBV6-5 with TRBJ2-6; unclear D gene. Germline V gene data show CDR1 as MNHEY and CDR2 as SVGAGI. The V end was cut by 4 bases, the J end by 0 bases, with 10 bases between. The length of the CDR3 is 16 residues. The CDR3 DNA is TGTGCCAGCAGTTTCGACGGAACCTCTGGGGCCAACGTCCTGACTTTC. This sequence encodes CASSFDGTSGANVLTF.

The genes are TRBV6-2 or TRBV6-3 and TRBJ2-1; tentatively, D is TRBD1 or TRBD2 (5 bases each). Trimming left V 0 bases short and J 4 bases short, with 16 bases between. Germline assignment: CDR1 MNHEY and CDR2 SVGEGT. This CDR3 contains 17 residues. CDR3 sequence reads: CASSYSRVPDTYNEQFF. The CDR3 DNA is TGTGCCAGCAGTTACTCGAGGGTCCCGGACACTTACAATGAGCAGTTCTTC.

A word on this clone: Other DNA sequences in the same sample also yield this CDR3. V usage is TRBV10-3 and J usage is TRBJ2-5; D unresolved. CDR3 length: 12 amino acids. Trimming cost V 0 bases and J 5 bases, with 4 bases left between them. Germline-derived CDR1 and CDR2 are ENHRY and SYGVKD. The DNA of the CDR3 is TGTGCCATCAGTGAGTCCCGGGAGACCCAGTACTTC. This encodes CAISESRETQYF.

This chain connects TRBV2 to TRBJ2-7; 15 nucleotides match TRBD2. V shed 5 bases and J 4 bases; nucleotides not matched to a gene: 3. CDR1 SNHLY and CDR2 FYNNEI come from the germline V gene. CDR3 length: 15 residues. The CDR3 reads CASSPGLAGGYEQYF. As DNA, the CDR3 is TGTGCCAGCAGTCCGGGACTAGCGGGAGGATACGAGCAGTACTTC.

The rearrangement links TRBV5-6 to TRBJ2-6; D unresolved. V was clipped by 2 bases and J by 0 bases, with 9 bases between them. The CDR3 runs 16 residues. Germline V lookup: CDR1 SGHDT, CDR2 YYEEEE. As DNA, the CDR3 is TGTGCCAGCAGCTTCTCACTGACCTCTGGGGCCAACGTCCTGACTTTC. It specifies CASSFSLTSGANVLTF.

J is TRBJ2-7 and V is TRBV12-3 or TRBV12-4; the D gene is possibly TRBD2 (5 bases). The V gene lost 1 base and the J gene lost 3 bases, with 7 bases spanning the gap. The CDR3 spans 13 residues. CDR3 nucleotides: TGTGCCAGCAGTTTAGGCCGGGGCTACGAGCAGTACTTC. Residues: CASSLGRGYEQYF.

This chain uses TRBV28 with TRBJ1-2; D is possibly TRBD1 (5 bases). The V gene's germline CDR1 is MDHEN and CDR2 SYDVKM. The CDR3 loop spans 17 amino acids. The V gene lost 3 bases and the J gene lost 3 bases, with 20 bases spanning the gap. CDR3 region: CASSFPISGGPDYGYTF. CDR3 coding DNA: TGTGCCAGCAGTTTCCCCATCTCTGGGGGACCGGACTATGGCTACACCTTC.

The chain employs TRBV7-9 and TRBJ1-6; 7 bases align to TRBD1. The germline gives CDR1 SEHNR, CDR2 FQNEAQ (reference sequence). J lost 4 bases, V lost 5 bases, and 11 bases had no gene match. The CDR3 runs to 17 residues. The DNA of the CDR3 is TGTGCCAGCAGCCCTCAGCTCGGGACAGAGTATAATTCACCCCTCCACTTT. This encodes CASSPQLGTEYNSPLHF.

V is TRBV10-2 and J is TRBJ1-2; D gene unclear. Trimming cost V 4 bases and J 0 bases, with 12 bases left between them. Germline CDR1 is WSHSY and CDR2 is SAAADI. The CDR3 consists of 15 residues. CDR3 nucleotides: TGCGCCAGCAGTGGCCGGACGGGTGCTAACTATGGCTACACCTTC. Its translation: CASSGRTGANYGYTF.

This chain uses TRBV7-9 with TRBJ2-3; D call uncertain. The CDR3 extends over 12 amino acids. CDR1 and CDR2 (germline): SEHNR, FQNEAQ (reference sequence). The V and J ends lost 5 bases and 1 base respectively, with 4 bases between them. The CDR3 region is CASSARTDTQYF. The CDR3 DNA reads as TGTGCCAGCAGCGCCCGCACAGATACGCAGTATTTT.

This rearrangement joins TRBV10-3 to TRBJ1-2; the match to TRBD1 covers 7 bases. CDR3 length: 17 amino acids. Germline lookup yields CDR1 ENHRY and CDR2 SYGVKD. V shed 5 bases, J shed 5 bases, and the junction held 17 bases outside the gene matches. The CDR3 region has the DNA TGTGCCATCAGTCAAGGGCTGGAGGGGGCCATAGGTTATGGCTACACCTTC. This codes for CAISQGLEGAIGYGYTF.